This T cell receptor (beta chain) was sequenced during a study of T cells in Graves' hyperthyroidism and ophthalmopathy. This clonotype was counted at least ten times. Its cognate antigen is unknown. The definition of stable Graves' hyperthyroidism was no ophthalmopathy progression within 18 months. Patients were aged 18 to 65, had disease duration under 2 months, and had newly diagnosed hyperthyroidism. Amplification yielded TCR beta CDR3 regions, with RNA transcripts as the source. The TCR CDR3 first-round RT-PCR relied on the HTBI primer set. TCRdb re-called the multiplex PCR reads through MiXCR, storing one row per CDR3 protein. Seen here are about 340,000 distinct CDR3 sequences, 15% to 20% observed once, and the top ten hold under 55%. The CDR3 has 14 residues. Per the germline V gene, CDR1 is PRHDT and CDR2 is FYEKMQ (reference sequence). Germline trimming cut 4 bases from V and 2 bases from J; bases unmatched to any gene: 4.

Findings and caveats of the study: Ophthalmopathy was model-predicted a median around 6.1 months pre-onset. Most clonotypes that expanded in the thyroid above 0.001 also showed up in blood.

The sequenced sample was blood. The sequence derives from a woman aged 50 to 65 with Graves' hyperthyroidism. V usage is TRBV13 and J usage is TRBJ1-2; TRBD1 matches at 7 bases. The CDR3 nucleotides read TGTGCCAGCAGCTCCGGGACAGCGAACTATGGCTACACCTTC. Encoded protein: CASSSGTANYGYTF.